What follows is one TCR beta chain and its context. The antigen remains unidentified. The source of the sample is a study of response to subunit inactivated influenza vaccine. General study points: There was a suggestion from the authors that each seasonal influenza vaccination recruits few new T cells.

This CDR3 comprises 14 residues. Germline V lookup: CDR1 SGHRS, CDR2 YFSETQ. V was pared by 7 bases and J by 8 bases, with 7 bases of the junction left unmatched. Using its own MiXCR run on the RT-PCR reads, TCRdb lists one record per CDR3 protein. The repertoire holds about 780,000 distinct CDR3 sequences, with around a sixth as singletons. This sequence originates from a man between 45 and 60 years old who received an inactivated influenza vaccine. The chain couples TRBV5-1 to TRBJ2-3; 13 nucleotides match TRBD2. This specimen was PBMCs from blood, taken 4 to 6 days after vaccination. CDR3 loop: CASALGLAGVTQYF. CDR3 sequence (DNA): TGCGCCAGCGCTCTTGGACTAGCGGGAGTTACGCAGTATTTT.